One and the same sample provided the 21 T cell receptor beta chains below, sequenced in a study of cytomegalovirus exposure and HLA in healthy donors (dated by TCRdb to 2016 to 2017). Library preparation used the immunoSEQ multiplex PCR assay. For the multiplex PCR, a mixture combining 60 forward primers for TCR Vbeta segments and 13 reverse primers for TCR Jbeta segments was used. The table was pulled from immuneACCESS by TCRdb, which kept in-frame rearrangements only. Such tables lose some clones; where checked, under half of the loss comes from unresolved V genes, and the rest has no known cause. This sample is represented by approximately 190,000 clones; about 80% of them were singletons. The ten largest clones represent around 3% of the sample. The sample comprised PBMCs. These receptors came from a woman between 50 and 59 years old in good health and CMV-seropositive.

V usage is TRBV6-5 and J usage is TRBJ2-3; TRBD1 agrees at 7 bases. The CDR3 has 15 amino acids. The V gene end was trimmed by 8 bases and the J gene end by 1 base; junction bases not matched to a gene: 9. Germline V gene lookup returns CDR1 MNHEY and CDR2 SVGAGI. The CDR3: CASSKQGDGTDTQYF. The CDR3 DNA is TGTGCCAGCTCAAAGCAGGGGGATGGCACAGATACGCAGTATTTT.

This chain links TRBV28 with TRBJ2-7, with D possibly TRBD2 on 7 matching bases. The CDR3 runs 14 residues. Trimming cost V 6 bases and J 5 bases, with 17 bases left between them. In germline, CDR1 is MDHEN, CDR2 SYDVKM. CDR3 in DNA: TGTGCCAGCAGCGAGGGGGGGATCAGAAACGAGCAGTACTTC. This translates into CASSEGGIRNEQYF.

This clone is a singleton in its sample. V gene TRBV6-1 combines with J gene TRBJ1-1; TRBD1 might be the D (5 bases). Deletions cut 5 bases from V and 12 bases from J, with 16 bases between. Per germline, CDR1 MNHNS and CDR2 SASEGT. The CDR3 has 12 amino acids. CDR3 nucleotides: TGTGCCAGCAGTTATCTTGGGGGGAGGACTTTCTTT. Translating gives CASSYLGGRTFF.

The chain links TRBV10-3 to TRBJ1-5; no definite D call. The CDR3 length is 16 residues. With 6 bases removed from V and 0 bases from J, the gap between germline ends came to 15 bases. The V gene's germline CDR1 is ENHRY and CDR2 SYGVKD. CDR3: CAISDDAGHSNQPQHF. The DNA for the CDR3 is TGTGCCATCAGCGACGATGCAGGCCATAGCAATCAGCCCCAGCATTTT.

V gene TRBV28 combines with J gene TRBJ2-3, with D tentatively TRBD1 (6 bases). This CDR3 region has 13 residues. The ends were cut back, 5 bases at V and 4 bases at J, with 10 bases in the middle. Germline CDR1 reads MDHEN; CDR2 reads SYDVKM. CDR3 sequence reads: CASSLRGPDTQYF. CDR3 in DNA: TGTGCCAGCAGTCTCAGGGGACCAGATACGCAGTATTTT.

The V gene is TRBV5-4, the J gene TRBJ2-7; TRBD1 matches 10 bases. Germline V gene sequence: CDR1 SGHNT, CDR2 YYREEE (reference sequence). The CDR3 sequence is 15 residues long. The trim removed 4 bases at V and 7 bases at J, leaving 11 bases unmatched. CDR3 DNA: TGTGCCAGCAGCAGACCGGGACAGGGGACTGGGGAGCAGTACTTC. It encodes CASSRPGQGTGEQYF.

V gene TRBV6-6 combines with J gene TRBJ2-1; tentative D call: TRBD2 (5 bases). Germline values: CDR1 MNHNY, CDR2 SVGAGI (reference sequence). CDR3 length: 15 residues. V was clipped by 1 base and J by 2 bases, with 9 bases between them. CDR3 nucleotides: TGTGCCAGCAGTTACTACGGGGATCCCTACAATGAGCAGTTCTTC. Protein sequence: CASSYYGDPYNEQFF.

The genes are TRBV19 and TRBJ2-3; no firm D call. CDR3 length: 14 amino acids. V shed 2 bases and J shed 6 bases, with 12 bases lying between them. The germline V gene has CDR1 LNHDA and CDR2 SQIVND (reference sequence). Here the CDR3 reads CASSILTSKDTQYF. The CDR3 DNA is TGTGCCAGTAGTATACTGACATCGAAGGATACGCAGTATTTT.

The V and J genes are TRBV6-5 and TRBJ1-2; a weak D match, TRBD1 (6 bases). The V end was cut by 4 bases, the J end by 4 bases, with 16 bases between. The V gene's germline CDR1 is MNHEY and CDR2 SVGAGI. The CDR3 has 15 residues. CDR3 sequence (DNA): TGTGCCAGCAGTTCCCCGAGAGGGGGGGGCTATGGCTACACCTTC. It yields the protein CASSSPRGGGYGYTF.

The V call is TRBV5-6, the J call TRBJ1-6; the D gene is possibly TRBD1 (6 bases). The length of the CDR3 is 16 residues. From germline, CDR1 is SGHDT and CDR2 YYEEEE. The V end lost 4 bases, the J end lost 4 bases, and 15 bases lay between the germline ends. The CDR3 DNA reads TGTGCCAGCAGCCCCGGCGGGGGCTCGTATAATTCACCCCTCCACTTT. It is translated as CASSPGGGSYNSPLHF.

The genes are TRBV5-4 and TRBJ1-3; D unclear. Germline V gene lookup returns CDR1 SGHNT and CDR2 YYREEE (reference sequence). The CDR3 runs to 11 residues. Trimming removed 5 bases at V and 10 bases at J, with 10 bases between. This CDR3 reads CASSPSETIYF. For the CDR3, the DNA is TGTGCCAGCAGTCCTTCCGAGACCATATATTTT.

The rearrangement joins TRBV6-6 to TRBJ1-4, with D possibly matching TRBD1 (6 bases). V was clipped by 5 bases and J by 5 bases, with 12 bases between them. The CDR3 has 14 amino acids. Germline CDR1 reads MNHNY; CDR2 reads SVGAGI (reference sequence). The DNA of the CDR3 is TGTGCCAGCAGTAAAGGACAGCTCAATGAAAAACTGTTTTTT. It is translated as CASSKGQLNEKLFF.

The chain links TRBV7-3 to TRBJ2-6; a possible D gene is TRBD1 (6 bases). CDR3 length: 14 residues. Germline V gene data show CDR1 as SGHTA and CDR2 as FQGTGA. Deletions cut 5 bases from V and 2 bases from J, with 7 bases between. CDR3 DNA sequence: TGTGCCAGCAGCCCAGGGGCTGGGGCCAACGTCCTGACTTTC. It codes for CASSPGAGANVLTF.

The chain joins TRBV5-1 to TRBJ2-1; 9 bases are shared with TRBD2. Germline V gives CDR1 SGHRS, CDR2 YFSETQ. V was clipped by 0 bases and J by 9 bases; unmatched bases: 7. The length of the CDR3 is 15 residues. The CDR3 DNA is TGCGCCAGCAGCTTGGCCTTTGCGGGGGGGCGTGAGCAGTTCTTC. This translates into CASSLAFAGGREQFF.

The chain joins TRBV5-1 to TRBJ2-3; maybe TRBD1 (7 bases). The CDR3 spans 17 residues. Germline V gene lookup returns CDR1 SGHRS and CDR2 YFSETQ. V gave up 4 bases and J gave up 0 bases, with 18 bases separating them. The DNA for the CDR3 is TGCGCCAGCAGCCCTCCCCTACAGGGGACTAGCACAGATACGCAGTATTTT. Translation: CASSPPLQGTSTDTQYF.

This rearrangement joins TRBV5-5 to TRBJ1-1; weak D call: TRBD1 (6 bases). V lost 3 bases and J lost 2, with 23 bases in between. Germline values: CDR1 SGHKS, CDR2 YYEKEE (reference sequence). The CDR3 has 18 residues. CDR3 residues: CASSSAGGGAWGNTEAFF. CDR3 nucleotide sequence: TGTGCCAGCAGCTCGGCCGGTGGGGGGGCATGGGGTAACACTGAAGCTTTCTTT.

In this sample, this clone turned up a few times. The chain couples TRBV5-6 to TRBJ2-5; 8 nucleotides line up with TRBD1. Germline assignment: CDR1 SGHDT and CDR2 YYEEEE. The CDR3 loop spans 15 amino acids. Trimming took 3 bases from V and 2 from J; bases not matched to a gene: 6. CDR3 region: CASSSKNRGQETQYF. The CDR3 coding sequence is TGTGCCAGCAGCTCAAAAAACAGGGGGCAAGAGACCCAGTACTTC.

The V gene is TRBV27, the J gene TRBJ1-5; weak D call: TRBD1 (5 bases). Germline V gene data show CDR1 as MNHEY and CDR2 as SMNVEV (reference sequence). Trimming removed 3 bases at V and 9 bases at J, with 12 bases between. The CDR3 runs 13 residues. This chain's CDR3 is CASSLGQGRPQHF. CDR3 sequence (DNA): TGTGCCAGCAGTTTGGGTCAGGGTCGGCCCCAGCATTTT.

Of note for this clone: Mismatch with germline at one junction end may stem from a read error. The gene calls are TRBV5-1 and TRBJ2-2; D is perhaps TRBD2 (6 bases). Looked up from germline, CDR1 is SGHRS and CDR2 is YFSETQ. This CDR3 has 15 residues. For the CDR3, the DNA is TGTGCCAGCAGCGTACCCGGGACTTCAACCGGGGAGCTGTTTTTT. This translates into CASSVPGTSTGELFF.

The chain links TRBV5-1 to TRBJ1-1; perhaps TRBD1 as D (5 bases). V shed 2 bases and J shed 2 bases, with 25 bases lying between them. Per germline, CDR1 SGHRS and CDR2 YFSETQ. This CDR3 comprises 19 residues. DNA for the CDR3: TGCGCCAGCAGCTTCGGAAATGTTAATACAAGGACACTAAACACTGAAGCTTTCTTT. Translated, it gives CASSFGNVNTRTLNTEAFF.

About this clone: The junction and the germline gene differ at one end; a read error may be behind it. This chain joins TRBV7-7 and TRBJ2-5, with 9 nucleotides matching TRBD2. Germline loops: CDR1 SSHAT, CDR2 FNYEAQ (reference sequence). The CDR3 runs to 16 residues. The CDR3 DNA is TGTGCTAGCAGCTTAGGTGCGGCGGGGGGGCAAGAGACCCAGTACTTC. It codes for CASSLGAAGGQETQYF.